This entry describes one T cell receptor (beta chain). What it recognizes is unknown. The sample originates from a study of CD4 T cells in relation to SARS-CoV-2 and coronaviruses. On the study more broadly: TCR beta CDR3s were sequenced after roughly ten-day antigen culture of PBMCs. Crossreactive spike epitopes shared across donors were mapped to their HLA restriction.

The data were produced by immunoSEQ multiplex PCR, yet TCRdb's version contains in-frame clones alone and is incomplete. Here the sample spans approximately 20,000 clones, 76% being singletons. CDR1 is ENHRY, CDR2 SYGVKD, per germline. The CDR3 covers 16 residues. V was clipped by 0 bases and J by 6 bases, with 14 bases between them. Unexposed donor CD4+ T cells date from about 2011-2019, before the COVID-19 pandemic. Isolation of CD4+ T cells took place after less than 11 days in culture. The source material was CD4+ T cells from PBMCs, cultured in vitro. The clonotype was recovered from a human donor in good health. V is TRBV10-3 and J is TRBJ2-2; possibly TRBD2 for D (6 bases). CDR3 in amino acids: CAISESHFGGAGELFF. CDR3 sequence (DNA): TGTGCCATCAGTGAGTCGCACTTCGGGGGAGCCGGGGAGCTGTTTTTT.